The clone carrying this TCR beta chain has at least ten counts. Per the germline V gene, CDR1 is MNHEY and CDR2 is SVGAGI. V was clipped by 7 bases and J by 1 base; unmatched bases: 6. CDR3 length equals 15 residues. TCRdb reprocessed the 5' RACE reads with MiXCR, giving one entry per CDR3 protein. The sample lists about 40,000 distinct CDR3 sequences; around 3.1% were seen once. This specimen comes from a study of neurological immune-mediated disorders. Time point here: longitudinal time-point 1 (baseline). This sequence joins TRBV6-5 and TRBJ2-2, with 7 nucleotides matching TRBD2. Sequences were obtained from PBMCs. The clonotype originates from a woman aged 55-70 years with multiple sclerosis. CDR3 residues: CASNQGLLNTGELFF. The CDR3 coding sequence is TGTGCCAGCAACCAGGGACTATTGAACACCGGGGAGCTGTTTTTT.